This T cell receptor (beta chain) was retrieved from a study of CD8 T cells in Susac syndrome. Reverse transcription of about 0.5 to 1 ug RNA used random hexamers. Amplification of TCR beta CDR3 was carried out by immunoSEQ multiplex PCR, which covered 54 Vbeta and 13 Jbeta segments. Each CDR3 protein gets one entry after TCRdb re-called the immunoSEQ multiplex PCR reads with MiXCR. The data contain about 440,000 distinct CDR3 sequences, approximately 89% of them seen just once; the ten biggest clones take up under 0.15%. General study points: The authors acknowledged that the study's TCR sequencing and HLA analysis involved relatively few individuals.

Comments on this clonotype: The antigen remains unidentified.

The T cells that were sequenced for TCR beta were CD8+ and CD4+ cells from blood. Treatment-naive patients with stable or active relapsing-remitting disease served as multiple sclerosis controls. Sequenced: CD8+ T cells from PBMCs. The sequence came from a human donor with multiple sclerosis.

Here the CDR3 reads CASSAPAEEKLFF. The CDR3 bases are TGTGCCAGCAGTGCCCCTGCTGAGGAAAAACTGTTTTTT. The V call is TRBV7-9, the J call TRBJ1-4, with D hard to call. The CDR3 runs to 13 residues. V lost 6 bases and J 8 bases, leaving 13 bases between the germline ends. CDR1 and CDR2 (germline): SEHNR, FQNEAQ (reference sequence).